The sequence of this T cell receptor beta chain was determined in a study of regulatory T cells in long-lasting Graves disease. Both iRepertoire HTBI primers and Arm-PCR of CDR3 regions were used to build the TCR beta libraries. One entry per CDR3 protein results from TCRdb running MiXCR on the multiplex PCR reads. Of 600,000 to 850,000 distinct CDR3 sequences listed, around 30% were seen once; the top ten hold around 42%. Study-wide points: There was favoring of TRBV28, TRBJ1-2 and TRBJ2-5 in persistent disease.

This clonotype was observed many times. Its antigen is undetermined. The V gene lost 5 bases and the J gene lost 10 bases, with 14 bases spanning the gap. Germline CDR1 and CDR2: MDHEN and SYDVKM. There are 12 residues in the CDR3. Described time point: persistent/refractory GD, antithyroid drugs over 5 years with positive TRAb. From PBMCs, RNA was extracted and then used to make the TCR library. The sequence came from a female donor with Graves disease. This specimen consisted of peripheral blood mononuclear cells (PBMCs), obtained when the disease was refractory, from a patient treated with antithyroid drugs. The J gene is TRBJ1-1, the V gene TRBV28; a possible D gene is TRBD1 (5 bases). The DNA of the CDR3 is TGTGCCAGCAGTCCTCAACCGAGGGGAGCTTTCTTT. It codes for CASSPQPRGAFF.